Below, 9 T cell receptor beta chains from the same sample are listed, as sequenced in a study of vaccination and CD4 T cells after COVID-19. The treatment denotes: roughly nine-day PBMC culture with coronavirus spike peptide pools or control peptides (ViraFEST assay). The antigens of these receptors remain unknown. The Oncomine TCR Beta short-read assay was applied to DNA of cultured CD4+ T cells. TCRdb reprocessed the PCR reads via MiXCR and lists one record per CDR3 protein. Among 15,000 to 20,000 distinct CDR3 sequences, 55% to 60% were seen once, and the ten largest hold over 8.5%. The sequenced sample was CD4+ T cells from blood, cultured in vitro. The receptors shown here come from a human donor who had recovered from COVID-19.

This clonotype has only one observation. The V and J genes are TRBV5-1 and TRBJ2-7, with 9 bases aligning to TRBD1. Germline assignment: CDR1 SGHRS and CDR2 YFSETQ. J was trimmed by 6 bases and V by 0 bases; bases with no gene match: 10. CDR3 length: 16 amino acids. CDR3 amino acids: CASSLGLGQGRLEQYF. Written as DNA, the CDR3 is TGCGCCAGCAGCTTGGGGTTGGGACAGGGTAGACTCGAGCAGTACTTC.

This clonotype was counted a few times. One junction end disagrees with the germline gene, perhaps due to a read error. Written as DNA, the CDR3 is TGTGCCAGCAGCTCCGGGGGACGAGTCTCCGGTGTCGGTTTC. It translates to CASSSGGRVSGVGF. The chain recombines TRBV7-2 with TRBJ1-2; possible D gene TRBD1, 5 bases. The CDR3 extends over 14 amino acids. In germline, CDR1 is SGHTA, CDR2 FQGNSA. Variable domain in full (rest from reference TRBV7-2 and TRBJ1-2): GAGVSQSPSNKVTEKGKDVELRCDPISGHTALYWYRQSLGQGLEFLIYFQGNSAPDKSGLPSDRFSAERTGGSVSTLTIQRTQQEDSAVYLCASSSGGRVSGVGFGSGTRLTVV.

The chain links TRBV19 to TRBJ1-5, with a weak D call TRBD1 (6 bases). There are 15 residues in the CDR3. Germline V lookup: CDR1 LNHDA, CDR2 SQIVND (reference sequence). V dropped 10 bases and J dropped 7 bases, with 23 bases sitting between them. The DNA for the CDR3 is TGTGCCACCAGAGTAACGGGGGCCCCGGGACAGCCCCAGCATTTT. Translation gives CATRVTGAPGQPQHF.

The chain couples TRBV5-4 to TRBJ1-1, with 7 positions matching TRBD1. CDR1 SGHNT and CDR2 YYREEE come from the germline V gene (reference sequence). This CDR3 has 14 residues. V lost 5 bases to trimming and J lost 0 bases; unmatched junction nucleotides: 4. Here the CDR3 DNA reads TGTGCCAGCAGGAGGGGACAGATGAACACTGAAGCTTTCTTT. Translated, it gives CASRRGQMNTEAFF.

This clonotype was detected only a few times. This chain connects TRBV2 to TRBJ1-5; 7 bases map to TRBD1. Looked up from germline, CDR1 is SNHLY and CDR2 is FYNNEI. CDR3 length equals 14 residues. V lost 6 bases to trimming and J lost 2 bases; unmatched junction nucleotides: 4. CDR3 region: CASSVDRGNQPQHF. CDR3 nucleotide sequence: TGTGCCAGCAGCGTTGACAGGGGCAATCAGCCCCAGCATTTT.

A few counts support this clonotype. The chain links TRBV20-1 to TRBJ2-5, with D possibly matching TRBD2 (5 bases). Germline-derived CDR1 and CDR2 are DFQATT and SNEGSKA (reference sequence). The CDR3 spans 16 residues. V gave up 6 bases and J gave up 4 bases, with 24 bases separating them. The DNA for the CDR3 is TGCAGTGCATCAAGGCGGCGGGTCCGGGCCAGAGAGACCCAGTACTTC. It specifies CSASRRRVRARETQYF.

The J gene is TRBJ2-1, the V gene TRBV20-1; TRBD2 is a possible D gene (6 bases). CDR3 length: 17 residues. CDR1 is DFQATT, CDR2 SNEGSKA, per germline (reference sequence). CDR3 amino acids: CSANGGIAGSSYNEQFF. The CDR3, as DNA: TGCAGCGCGAATGGGGGGATTGCTGGTAGCTCCTACAATGAGCAGTTCTTC.

The CDR3 protein is CATSDGQDSYGYTF. CDR3 sequence (DNA): TGTGCCACCAGTGACGGACAGGATTCCTATGGCTACACCTTC. The chain carries TRBV24-1 and TRBJ1-2; TRBD1 agrees at 7 bases. V trimming: 4 bases; J trimming: 4 bases; junction bases outside the gene matches: 5. The germline CDR1 and CDR2 sequences are KGHDR and SFDVKD. The CDR3 has 14 residues.

The J gene is TRBJ1-4, the V gene TRBV6-1, with 7 positions matching TRBD1. Germline V CDR1 and CDR2: MNHNS, SASEGT. After removal of 6 bases from V and 6 bases from J, the junction contained 10 bases not matched to a gene. The CDR3 extends over 15 amino acids. CDR3 DNA sequence: TGTGCCAGCAGCCGTGGGACAGCGGGATATGAAAAACTGTTTTTT. This codes for CASSRGTAGYEKLFF.